Listed below are T cell receptor beta chains from one sample, sequenced in a study of technical replicates of blood from a few donors. The protocol was immunoSEQ multiplex PCR, while the TCRdb copy is restricted to in-frame clones and leaves out a portion. The profile shows about 81,000 clones, around 95% of them singletons. Sequenced: T cells isolated from PBMCs. The receptor set was obtained from a human donor in good health. The CDR3 runs from the conserved cysteine through the conserved F or W. The order of the fields is J gene, clone size, V gene, D gene, CDR3 DNA, CDR3 protein. D genes are given only for firm matches. Clone size is shown for a subset of rows, as once, few, many or a class of expanded clone.

TRBJ1-2,NA,TRBV2,NA,TGTGCCAGCAGTGAACCGAACTATGGCTACACCTTC,CASSEPNYGYTF
TRBJ1-1,NA,TRBV25-1,NA,TGTGCCAGCAGTGAAGTAGGTAGAGGGAACACTGAAGCTTTCTTT,CASSEVGRGNTEAFF
TRBJ2-1,NA,TRBV9,NA,TGTGCCAGCAGCGGCCCGGACTACAATGATGAGCAGTTCTTC,CASSGPDYNDEQFF
TRBJ2-7,NA,TRBV2,TRBD1,TGTGCCAGCTCCTGGACAGGGGGAGAACAGCAGTACTTC,CASSWTGGEQQYF
TRBJ2-1,NA,TRBV7-9,NA,TGTGCCAGCAGCTTATATCGGGAGTCCTACAATGAGCAGTTCTTC,CASSLYRESYNEQFF
TRBJ1-2,once,TRBV15,TRBD1,TGTGCCACCAGCAGAGATTGGGACAGGGGGCCAGCTAACTATGGCTACACCTTC,CATSRDWDRGPANYGYTF
TRBJ2-5,NA,TRBV28,TRBD2,TGTGCCAGCAGTTTAGGGACTAGCGGGAATACGTTGAAGACCCAGTACTTC,CASSLGTSGNTLKTQYF
TRBJ1-1,NA,TRBV2,TRBD1,TGTGCTAGGGGACAGTTGAACACTGAAGCTTTCTTT,CARGQLNTEAFF
TRBJ2-7,NA,TRBV2,NA,TGTGCCAGCAGACCTGACAGAGCCTACGAGCAGTACTTC,CASRPDRAYEQYF
TRBJ1-1,NA,TRBV15,TRBD1,TGTGCCACCAGCAGAGAAACAGGGGTCGTCGGTGAAGCTTTCTTT,CATSRETGVVGEAFF
TRBJ2-1,NA,TRBV7-9,TRBD2,TGTGCCAGCAGCTTACTCTCACTAGCGGGAAACAATGAGCAGTTCTTC,CASSLLSLAGNNEQFF
TRBJ2-2,NA,TRBV11-2,NA,TGTGCCAGCAGCTTAGATGGCCTAGGGGCGACCACCGGGGAGCTGTTTTTT,CASSLDGLGATTGELFF
TRBJ1-5,NA,TRBV10-3,TRBD1,TGTGCCATCTCTACGCAGGGGGCCAATCAGCCCCAGCATTTT,CAISTQGANQPQHF
TRBJ2-5,NA,TRBV7-9,NA,TGTGCCAGCAGACACGACATCCAAGAGACCCAGTACTTC,CASRHDIQETQYF
TRBJ2-3,once,TRBV13,TRBD2,TGTGCCAGCAGCTTAAGGACTAGCGGGAGCGGACGGACAGATACGCAGTATTTT,CASSLRTSGSGRTDTQYF